One sample yielded the 8 T cell receptor beta chains listed below, sequenced in a study of shared clonotypes between healthy human individuals. Some clones are missing from TCRdb's copy, which holds only in-frame ones; the method was immunoSEQ multiplex PCR. The sample holds nearly 2 million clones, less than 95% seen once. Naive CD8 cells, CD45RO-negative and positively selected for CCR7, excluded terminally differentiated effector memory CD45RA+ cells. Sequencing was carried out using naive CD8+ T cells sorted from blood. These receptor sequences come from a man between 18 and 35 years old in good health.

The gene calls are TRBV10-3 and TRBJ1-3; a weak D match, TRBD1 (5 bases). Germline V CDR1 and CDR2: ENHRY, SYGVKD. The V gene lost 3 bases and the J gene lost 2 bases, with 14 bases spanning the gap. The CDR3 has 16 residues. The CDR3 DNA sequence: TGTGCCATCAGTGAAGGCCCGGGACCCCCTGGAAACACCATATATTTT. It translates to CAISEGPGPPGNTIYF.

J is TRBJ1-3 and V is TRBV4-3; D is undetermined. Germline assignment: CDR1 LGHNA and CDR2 YSLEER. This CDR3 spans 17 amino acids. V lost 1 base and J lost 1, with 14 bases in between. The CDR3: CASSQGFRGSSGNTIYF. CDR3 bases: TGCGCCAGCAGCCAAGGGTTCCGAGGGTCGTCTGGAAACACCATATATTTT.

The chain uses TRBV2 and TRBJ2-3; possible D gene TRBD2, 5 bases. The CDR3 contains 13 residues. V lost 6 bases to trimming and J lost 2 bases, with 9 bases between them. The germline gives CDR1 SNHLY, CDR2 FYNNEI. The CDR3 is CASSPGYTDTQYF. The CDR3, as DNA: TGTGCCAGCAGCCCGGGATACACAGATACGCAGTATTTT.

This clone was seen a handful of times. V gene TRBV27 combines with J gene TRBJ2-2; D gene uncertain. V lost 8 bases, J lost 7 bases, and 14 bases lay in between. Per the germline V gene, CDR1 is MNHEY and CDR2 is SMNVEV (reference sequence). CDR3 length: 13 amino acids. The CDR3 nucleotides are TGTGCCAGCGGACCATCAAATTTCGGGGAGCTGTTTTTT. This translates into CASGPSNFGELFF.

The CDR3 loop reads CASSTGGLNSNQPQHF. The CDR3 DNA reads TGTGCCAGTAGTACAGGTGGCCTTAATAGCAATCAGCCCCAGCATTTT. This chain joins TRBV19 and TRBJ1-5, with D hard to call. With 4 bases removed from V and 0 bases from J, the gap between germline ends came to 13 bases. CDR3 length: 16 residues. The V gene's germline CDR1 is LNHDA and CDR2 SQIVND (reference sequence). The full variable domain, in which reference TRBV19 and TRBJ1-5 provide the parts outside the CDR3, is DGGITQSPKYLFRKEGQNVTLSCEQNLNHDAMYWYRQDPGQGLRLIYYSQIVNDFQKGDIAEGYSVSREKKESFPLTVTSAQKNPTAFYLCASSTGGLNSNQPQHFGDGTRLSIL.

The chain uses TRBV27 and TRBJ2-2; weak D call: TRBD1 (5 bases). This CDR3 is built from 14 residues. Germline V gene lookup returns CDR1 MNHEY and CDR2 SMNVEV (reference sequence). V lost 4 bases and J lost 1, with 7 bases in between. For the CDR3, the DNA is TGTGCCAGCAGTTGGGGCGGGAACACCGGGGAGCTGTTTTTT. This gives the protein CASSWGGNTGELFF.

V usage is TRBV6-5 and J usage is TRBJ2-5, with 7 positions matching TRBD1. V dropped 5 bases and J dropped 2; count of bases not matched to a gene: 5. This CDR3 spans 14 amino acids. Germline V lookup: CDR1 MNHEY, CDR2 SVGAGI. As DNA, the CDR3 is TGTGCCAGCAGTCGTACAGGGGAACAAGAGACCCAGTACTTC. It codes for CASSRTGEQETQYF.

As to this clone: The same CDR3 can be traced to other DNA sequences in this sample. The chain is built from TRBV5-4 and TRBJ2-7; a possible D gene is TRBD2 (5 bases). V lost 3 bases, J lost 4 bases, and 8 bases lay in between. This CDR3 contains 12 residues. CDR1 is SGHNT and CDR2 is YYREEE in the germline V gene (reference sequence). CDR3 sequence: CASSSPGYEQYF. The CDR3 DNA reads TGTGCCAGCAGCTCGCCGGGGTACGAGCAGTACTTC. Using reference TRBV5-4 and TRBJ2-7 for the parts outside the CDR3, the full variable domain is ETGVTQSPTHLIKTRGQQVTLRCSSQSGHNTVSWYQQALGQGPQFIFQYYREEENGRGNFPPRFSGLQFPNYSSELNVNALELDDSALYLCASSSPGYEQYFGPGTRLTVT.